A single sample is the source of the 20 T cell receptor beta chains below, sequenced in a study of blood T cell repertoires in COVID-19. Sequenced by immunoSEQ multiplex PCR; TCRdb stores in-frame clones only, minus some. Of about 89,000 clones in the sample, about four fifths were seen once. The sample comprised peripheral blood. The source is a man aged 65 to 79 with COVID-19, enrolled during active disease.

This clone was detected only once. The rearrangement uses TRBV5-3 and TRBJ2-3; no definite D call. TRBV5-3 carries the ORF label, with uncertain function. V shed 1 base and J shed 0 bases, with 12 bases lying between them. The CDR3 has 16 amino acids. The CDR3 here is CARSLTPMRSTDTQYF. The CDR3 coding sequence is TGTGCCAGAAGCTTGACCCCTATGCGGAGCACAGATACGCAGTATTTT.

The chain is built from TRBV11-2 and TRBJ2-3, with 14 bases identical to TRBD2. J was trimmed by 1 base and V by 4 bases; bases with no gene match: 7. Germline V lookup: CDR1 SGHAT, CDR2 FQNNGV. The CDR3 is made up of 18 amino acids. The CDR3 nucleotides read TGTGCCAGCAGCTCCGGGACTAGCGGGGGTCGGGGCACAGATACGCAGTATTTT. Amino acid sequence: CASSSGTSGGRGTDTQYF.

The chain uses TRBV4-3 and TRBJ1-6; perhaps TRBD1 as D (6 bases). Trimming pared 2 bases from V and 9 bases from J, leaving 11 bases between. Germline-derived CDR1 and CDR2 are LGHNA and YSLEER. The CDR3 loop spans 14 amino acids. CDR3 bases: TGCGCCAGCAGCCAACAGGGGAGGGTTTCACCCCTCCACTTT. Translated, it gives CASSQQGRVSPLHF.

The CDR3 loop is CASSLSGTGVSYEQYF. CDR3 bases: TGTGCCAGCAGCCTTTCCGGGACAGGGGTCTCCTACGAGCAGTACTTC. The rearrangement links TRBV5-4 to TRBJ2-7; 10 positions match TRBD1. This CDR3 contains 16 residues. With V trimmed by 4 bases and J by 0 bases, 7 bases remained unmatched. The germline CDR1 and CDR2 sequences are SGHNT and YYREEE (reference sequence).

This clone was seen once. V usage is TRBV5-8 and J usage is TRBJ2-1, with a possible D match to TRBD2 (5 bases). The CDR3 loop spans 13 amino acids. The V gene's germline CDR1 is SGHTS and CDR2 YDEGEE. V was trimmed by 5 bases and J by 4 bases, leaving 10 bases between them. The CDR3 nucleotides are TGTGCCAGCAGGAGGGTAAATTACAATGAGCAGTTCTTC. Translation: CASRRVNYNEQFF.

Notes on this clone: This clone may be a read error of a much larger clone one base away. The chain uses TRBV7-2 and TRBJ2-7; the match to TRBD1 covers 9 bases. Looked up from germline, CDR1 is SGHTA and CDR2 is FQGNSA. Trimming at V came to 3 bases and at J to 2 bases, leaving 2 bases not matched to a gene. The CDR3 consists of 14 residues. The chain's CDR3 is CASSLGQGAYEQYF. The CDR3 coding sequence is TGTGCCAGCAGCTTGGGACAGGGAGCCTACGAGCAGTACTTC.

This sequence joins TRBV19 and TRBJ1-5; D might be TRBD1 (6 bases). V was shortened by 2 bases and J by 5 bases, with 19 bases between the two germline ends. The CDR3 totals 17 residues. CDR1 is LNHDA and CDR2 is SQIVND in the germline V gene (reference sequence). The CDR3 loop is CASSIRGEQGLYQPQHF. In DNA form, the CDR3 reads TGTGCCAGTAGTATAAGGGGGGAACAGGGACTATATCAGCCCCAGCATTTT.

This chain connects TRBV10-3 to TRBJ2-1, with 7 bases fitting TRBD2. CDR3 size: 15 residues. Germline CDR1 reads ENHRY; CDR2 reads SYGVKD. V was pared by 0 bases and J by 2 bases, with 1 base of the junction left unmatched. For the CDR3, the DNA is TGTGCCATCAGTGAGTCGCGGGAGCCCTACAATGAGCAGTTCTTC. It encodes CAISESREPYNEQFF.

CDR3 in DNA: TGTGCCAGCAGCTTTCGGGGGGGAAACACCATATATTTT. Its translation is CASSFRGGNTIYF. The chain couples TRBV7-2 to TRBJ1-3, with TRBD1 as a possible D gene (5 bases). The V gene's germline CDR1 is SGHTA and CDR2 FQGNSA. The V and J ends lost 3 bases and 4 bases respectively, with 7 bases between them. The CDR3 runs to 13 residues.

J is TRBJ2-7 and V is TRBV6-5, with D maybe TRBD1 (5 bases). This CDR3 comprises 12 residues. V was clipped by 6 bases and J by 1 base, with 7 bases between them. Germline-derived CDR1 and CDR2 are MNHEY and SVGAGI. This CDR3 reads CASSPGSYEQYF. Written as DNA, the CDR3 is TGTGCCAGCAGCCCAGGGTCCTACGAGCAGTACTTC.

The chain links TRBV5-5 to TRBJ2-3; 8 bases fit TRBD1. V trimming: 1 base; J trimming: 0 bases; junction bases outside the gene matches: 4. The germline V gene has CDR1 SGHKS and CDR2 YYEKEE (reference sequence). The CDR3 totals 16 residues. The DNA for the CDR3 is TGTGCCAGCAGCTTGAGAGGGGACAGGAGCACAGATACGCAGTATTTT. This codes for CASSLRGDRSTDTQYF. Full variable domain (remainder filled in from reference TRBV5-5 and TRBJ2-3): DAGVTQSPTHLIKTRGQQVTLRCSPISGHKSVSWYQQVLGQGPQFIFQYYEKEERGRGNFPDRFSARQFPNYSSELNVNALLLGDSALYLCASSLRGDRSTDTQYFGPGTRLTVL.

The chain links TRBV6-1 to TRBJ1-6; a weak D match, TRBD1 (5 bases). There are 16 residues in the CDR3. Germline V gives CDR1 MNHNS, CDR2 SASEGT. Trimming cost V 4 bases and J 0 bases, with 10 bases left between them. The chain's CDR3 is CASSATASSYNSPLHF. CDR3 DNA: TGTGCCAGCAGTGCGACAGCGAGCTCCTATAATTCACCCCTCCACTTT.

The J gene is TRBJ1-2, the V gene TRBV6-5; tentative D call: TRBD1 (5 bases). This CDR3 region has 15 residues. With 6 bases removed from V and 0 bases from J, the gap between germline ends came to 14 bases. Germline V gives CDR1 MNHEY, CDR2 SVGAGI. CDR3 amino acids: CASRSGWGSNYGYTF. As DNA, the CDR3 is TGTGCCAGCAGGAGCGGGTGGGGCTCTAACTATGGCTACACCTTC.

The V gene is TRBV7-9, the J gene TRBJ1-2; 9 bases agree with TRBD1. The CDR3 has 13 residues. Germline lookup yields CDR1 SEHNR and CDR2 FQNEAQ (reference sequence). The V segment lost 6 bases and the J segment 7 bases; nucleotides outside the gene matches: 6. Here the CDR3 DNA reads TGTGCCAGCAGTTCGACAGGGGGAGGTGGCTACACCTTC. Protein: CASSSTGGGGYTF.

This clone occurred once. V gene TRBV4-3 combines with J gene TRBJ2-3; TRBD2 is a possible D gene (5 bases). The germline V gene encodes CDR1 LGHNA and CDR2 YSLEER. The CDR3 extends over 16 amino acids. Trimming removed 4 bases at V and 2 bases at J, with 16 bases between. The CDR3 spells CASSLARGRDTDTQYF. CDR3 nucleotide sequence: TGCGCCAGCAGCCTCGCTCGGGGTAGGGACACAGATACGCAGTATTTT.

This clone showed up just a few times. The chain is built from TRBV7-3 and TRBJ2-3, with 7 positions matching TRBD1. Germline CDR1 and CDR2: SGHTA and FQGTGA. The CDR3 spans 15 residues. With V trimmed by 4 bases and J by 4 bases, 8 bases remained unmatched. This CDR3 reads CASSSVKGGADTQYF. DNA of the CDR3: TGTGCCAGCAGCTCCGTAAAAGGGGGCGCAGATACGCAGTATTTT.

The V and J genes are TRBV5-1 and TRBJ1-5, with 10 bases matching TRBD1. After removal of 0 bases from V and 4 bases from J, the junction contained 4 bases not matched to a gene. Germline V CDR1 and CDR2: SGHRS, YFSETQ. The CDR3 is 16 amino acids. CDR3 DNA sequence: TGCGCCAGCAGCTTGGGGACAGGGGGAGGGAATCAGCCCCAGCATTTT. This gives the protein CASSLGTGGGNQPQHF. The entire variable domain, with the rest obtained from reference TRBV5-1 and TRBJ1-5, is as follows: KAGVTQTPRYLIKTRGQQVTLSCSPISGHRSVSWYQQTPGQGLQFLFEYFSETQRNKGNFPGRFSGRQFSNSRSEMNVSTLELGDSALYLCASSLGTGGGNQPQHFGDGTRLSIL.

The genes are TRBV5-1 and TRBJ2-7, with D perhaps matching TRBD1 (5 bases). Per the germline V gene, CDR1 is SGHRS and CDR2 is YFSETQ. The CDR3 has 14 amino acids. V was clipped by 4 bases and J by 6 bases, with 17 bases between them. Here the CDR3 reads CASSTQQGSGEQYF. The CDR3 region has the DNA TGCGCCAGCAGCACCCAGCAGGGATCCGGCGAGCAGTACTTC.

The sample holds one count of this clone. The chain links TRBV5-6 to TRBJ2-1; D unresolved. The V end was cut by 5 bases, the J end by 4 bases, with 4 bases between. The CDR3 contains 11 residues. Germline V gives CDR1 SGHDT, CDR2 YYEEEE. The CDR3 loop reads CASSSYNEQFF. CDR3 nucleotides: TGTGCCAGCAGTAGTTACAATGAGCAGTTCTTC.

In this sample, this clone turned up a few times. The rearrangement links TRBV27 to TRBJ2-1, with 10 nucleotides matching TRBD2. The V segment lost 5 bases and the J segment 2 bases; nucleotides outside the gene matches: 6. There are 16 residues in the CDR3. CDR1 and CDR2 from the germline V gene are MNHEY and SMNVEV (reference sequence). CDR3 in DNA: TGTGCCAGCAGTGACGATAGCGGGAGGCCCTACAATGAGCAGTTCTTC. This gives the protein CASSDDSGRPYNEQFF.